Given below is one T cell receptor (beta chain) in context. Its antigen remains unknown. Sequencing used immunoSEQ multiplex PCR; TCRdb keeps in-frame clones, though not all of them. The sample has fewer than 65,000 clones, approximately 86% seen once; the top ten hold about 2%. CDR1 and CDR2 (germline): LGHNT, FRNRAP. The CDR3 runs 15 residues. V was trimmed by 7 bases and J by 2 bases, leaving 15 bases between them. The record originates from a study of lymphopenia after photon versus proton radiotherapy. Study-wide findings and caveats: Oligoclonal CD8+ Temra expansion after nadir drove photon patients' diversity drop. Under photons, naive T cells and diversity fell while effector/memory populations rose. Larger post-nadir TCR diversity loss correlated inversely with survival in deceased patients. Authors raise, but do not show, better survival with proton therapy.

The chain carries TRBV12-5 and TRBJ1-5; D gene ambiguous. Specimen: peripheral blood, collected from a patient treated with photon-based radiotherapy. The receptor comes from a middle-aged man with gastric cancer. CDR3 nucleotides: TGTGCTAGTGTACTTGAGGTGAGTGGCAATCAGCCCCAGCATTTT. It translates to CASVLEVSGNQPQHF. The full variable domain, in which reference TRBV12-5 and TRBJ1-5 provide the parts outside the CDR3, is DARVTQTPRHKVTEMGQEVTMRCQPILGHNTVFWYRQTMMQGLELLAYFRNRAPLDDSGMPKDRFSAEMPDATLATLKIQPSEPRDSAVYFCASVLEVSGNQPQHFGDGTRLSIL.